This T cell receptor beta chain was observed in a study of OX40 agonist ivuxolimab in advanced cancers. A note on the overall study: Ivuxolimab was a fully human IgG2 agonistic monoclonal antibody targeting the costimulatory receptor OX40 (CD134). Intravenous ivuxolimab was administered to patients every 2 weeks at six dose levels: 0.01, 0.1, 0.3, 1.5, 3 and 10 mg/kg. Of the roughly 51 dose-escalation patients, hepatocellular carcinoma was present in approximately 20, melanoma in roughly 15, renal cell carcinoma in 9 and head and neck cancer in 9. A male proportion of 70% to 90% and a mean age of around 60 years, ranging from 23 to 79, were recorded for the dose-escalation cohort. Patients were allowed to have had prior anti-PD-1, anti-PD-L1 or anti-CTLA-4 therapy, and roughly 40% of the dose-escalation patients had been treated with checkpoint inhibitors. Partial responses occurred in three dose-escalation patients, of whom one had hepatocellular carcinoma and two had cutaneous melanoma. Peripheral TCRbeta sequencing was intended to test whether TCR sequence diversity was altered and clonal T-cell expansion was caused by ivuxolimab. The paper covers the monotherapy dose-escalation part of the phase I ivuxolimab trial, which included N of about 56 patients.

Genomic DNA was extracted from sorted cells for sequencing of the TCRbeta CDR3 region. The immunoSEQ Assay was used to sequence the TCRbeta CDR3 regions. TCRdb re-hosts the immuneACCESS table, in-frame sequences only. Its copies lack some clones; in the studies checked, an unresolved V gene accounts for under half of them, and the cause for the rest is not known. Recorded for this sample are fewer than 110,000 clones; approximately 90% of them occurred a single time. 1.2% of the sample lies in the top ten. As to this clone: The antigen it recognizes is unknown. Base qualities are not provided; no much larger clone lies one nucleotide away.

Per the germline V gene, SGDLS is the CDR1 and YYNGEE is the CDR2. V loses 4 bases of germline sequence and J loses 0 bases, and the interval between the two ends is 8 bases. The CDR3 spans 14 residues, from the cysteine through the phenylalanine. Only the CDR3 DNA is retained, 42 bases long and in frame from the first base. Patients with a history of autoimmune disease or receiving systemic immunosuppression were excluded from the trial. In every dose cohort, peripheral blood was drawn for TCR sequencing at baseline, cycle 4 day 1, and cycle 7 day 1. Samples were obtained from an open-label, multicenter, first-in-human phase I dose-escalation trial of ivuxolimab. Adults with locally advanced or metastatic melanoma, renal cell carcinoma, hepatocellular carcinoma or head and neck squamous cell carcinoma were enrolled in the trial. Before TCR sequencing, CD4+ and CD8+ T cells were separately sorted from peripheral blood.

The paper's findings and limits, for the study overall: On average, CD8+ T cells showed more expanded clones than CD4+ T cells after ivuxolimab. In the 0.1-3.0 mg/kg groups, partial responders were among the patients with the lowest normalized peripheral clonal expansion, particularly in CD8+ T cells. The antigen specificity of the peripheral T cells that underwent clonal expansion was not determined. At doses of 0.1 to 3.0 mg/kg, clonal expansion of both CD4+ and CD8+ T cells in blood was seen between baseline and week 6. Low levels of normalized T-cell clonal expansion were also shown by some nonresponding patients.

The sample in question was CD4+ or CD8+ T cells sorted from blood, obtained in a trial of the OX40 agonist ivuxolimab. The origin of this receptor is an adult with an advanced solid tumor such as melanoma, head and neck, liver or kidney cancer. The rearranged segments are TRBV9 and TRBJ1-3, and TRBD1 may be the D gene, going by 5 matching bases. The bases read TGTGCCAGCAGCCCGGACATCTCTGGAAACACCATATATTTT. This encodes CASSPDISGNTIYF.